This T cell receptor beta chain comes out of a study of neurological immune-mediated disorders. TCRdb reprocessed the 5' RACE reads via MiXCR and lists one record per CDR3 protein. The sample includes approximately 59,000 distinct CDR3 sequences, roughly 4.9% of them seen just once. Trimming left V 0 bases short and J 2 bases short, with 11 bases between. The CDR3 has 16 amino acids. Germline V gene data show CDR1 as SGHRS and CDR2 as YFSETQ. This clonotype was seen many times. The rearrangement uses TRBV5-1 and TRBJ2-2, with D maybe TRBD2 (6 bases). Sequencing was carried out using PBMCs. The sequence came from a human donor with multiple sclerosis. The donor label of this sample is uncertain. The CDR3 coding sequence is TGCGCCAGCAGCTTGGCCTTGCGGGGAAACACCGGGGAGCTGTTTTTT. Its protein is CASSLALRGNTGELFF.